Many counts were recorded for the clone carrying this TCR beta chain. The antigen remains undetermined. The CDR3 runs 12 residues. CDR1 LGHDT and CDR2 YNNKEL come from the germline V gene (reference sequence). V lost 4 bases, J lost 5 bases, and 8 bases lay in between. The entry originates in a study of blood T cells in healthy people across ages. The study, taken as a whole, reports: Both naive CD4+ cell counts and diversity were greater in long-lived donors than in aged donors.

For the second PCR, which ran for about 6 to 11 cycles, a sample-barcoded 5' primer and a J-beta primer mix were used. A single record per CDR3 protein comes from TCRdb applying MiXCR to the 5' RACE reads. The sample consists of about 680,000 distinct CDR3 sequences, around 45% of them appearing once. The chain is built from TRBV3-1 and TRBJ2-5; D perhaps matches TRBD2 (6 bases). The specimen sequenced was blood. The source is a woman aged 55-69 years in good health. CDR3 DNA: TGTGCCAGCAGCCGCCTAGCGGAGACCCAGTACTTC. This codes for CASSRLAETQYF.